This T cell receptor beta chain was sequenced for a study of beta chain features in type 1 diabetes. The study, taken as a whole, reports: Significant though moderate, a shortening of TCRB CDR3s appeared in all four CD4+ subsets of Type 1 diabetes patients. HLA effects on TCRB rearrangement stayed unresolved here.

Sorting gave populations that all exceeded 95% purity. To note about this clone: What it binds is unknown. The same CDR3 also results from other DNA sequences found in this sample.

This CDR3 has 15 residues. The germline V gene encodes CDR1 MNHEY and CDR2 SMNVEV (reference sequence). Deletions cut 3 bases from V and 2 bases from J, with 8 bases between. The isolated RNA, all of it, was reverse transcribed, so expressed TCRB transcripts were what got sequenced. The data were produced by immunoSEQ multiplex PCR, yet TCRdb's version contains in-frame clones alone and is incomplete. Of hundreds of thousands of clones listed, 11% were seen once; the top ten hold around 0.018%. V gene TRBV27 combines with J gene TRBJ2-6; D is perhaps TRBD2 (6 bases). Sequencing was performed on naive CD4+ T cells from blood. The TCR sequence derives from a young man with type 1 diabetes. In DNA, the CDR3 is TGTGCCAGCAGTTTTGGGGGGACTGGGGCCAACGTCCTGACTTTC. Amino acids: CASSFGGTGANVLTF.